These 5 T cell receptor beta chains share one sample of origin, sequenced in a study of T cell clusters in autoimmune cytopenias. TRB rearrangements were amplified by touch-down multiplex PCR with mixed TRB-A/B primers. From the multiplex PCR reads, TCRdb lists one entry per CDR3 protein and no DNA. The listing records 12,000 or so distinct CDR3 sequences. TRB amplification used roughly 250 ng of peripheral blood genomic DNA. These same data were also listed under a study on T cell repertoires in aging, cancer and after chemotherapy.

Sequencing was done on a sample of peripheral blood. All receptors come from a human donor in good health.

This chain links TRBV19 with TRBJ2-4; the D call from TCRdb, TRBD1, cannot be confirmed without DNA. Germline V gene data show CDR1 as LNHDA and CDR2 as SQIVND (reference sequence). This CDR3 is 16 amino acids long. CDR3 amino acids: CASSRQGAVAKNIQYF. Based on the CDR3 plus reference TRBV19 and TRBJ2-4, the full variable domain is DGGITQSPKYLFRKEGQNVTLSCEQNLNHDAMYWYRQDPGQGLRLIYYSQIVNDFQKGDIAEGYSVSREKKESFPLTVTSAQKNPTAFYLCASSRQGAVAKNIQYFGAGTRLSVL.

V usage is TRBV11-3 and J usage is TRBJ2-3. The length of the CDR3 is 13 residues. The germline V gene encodes CDR1 SGHNT and CDR2 YENEEA. The CDR3 here is CASSLGSTDTQYF.

J is TRBJ2-3 and V is TRBV19; TCRdb's D call of TRBD2 is untestable without DNA. Germline CDR1 reads LNHDA; CDR2 reads SQIVND (reference sequence). This CDR3 is 17 amino acids long. The CDR3 sequence is CASSRTTSGGVADTQYF.

This chain connects TRBV11-3 to TRBJ1-1. Looked up from germline, CDR1 is SGHNT and CDR2 is YENEEA. The CDR3 extends over 14 amino acids. CDR3 in amino acids: CASSLPRRPNEAFF.

The chain recombines TRBV6-5 with TRBJ2-7; TCRdb returns TRBD1, unconfirmable since there is no DNA. Germline V gives CDR1 MNHEY, CDR2 SVGAGI. The CDR3 contains 14 residues. The CDR3 loop reads CASSYSQGTDEQYF.